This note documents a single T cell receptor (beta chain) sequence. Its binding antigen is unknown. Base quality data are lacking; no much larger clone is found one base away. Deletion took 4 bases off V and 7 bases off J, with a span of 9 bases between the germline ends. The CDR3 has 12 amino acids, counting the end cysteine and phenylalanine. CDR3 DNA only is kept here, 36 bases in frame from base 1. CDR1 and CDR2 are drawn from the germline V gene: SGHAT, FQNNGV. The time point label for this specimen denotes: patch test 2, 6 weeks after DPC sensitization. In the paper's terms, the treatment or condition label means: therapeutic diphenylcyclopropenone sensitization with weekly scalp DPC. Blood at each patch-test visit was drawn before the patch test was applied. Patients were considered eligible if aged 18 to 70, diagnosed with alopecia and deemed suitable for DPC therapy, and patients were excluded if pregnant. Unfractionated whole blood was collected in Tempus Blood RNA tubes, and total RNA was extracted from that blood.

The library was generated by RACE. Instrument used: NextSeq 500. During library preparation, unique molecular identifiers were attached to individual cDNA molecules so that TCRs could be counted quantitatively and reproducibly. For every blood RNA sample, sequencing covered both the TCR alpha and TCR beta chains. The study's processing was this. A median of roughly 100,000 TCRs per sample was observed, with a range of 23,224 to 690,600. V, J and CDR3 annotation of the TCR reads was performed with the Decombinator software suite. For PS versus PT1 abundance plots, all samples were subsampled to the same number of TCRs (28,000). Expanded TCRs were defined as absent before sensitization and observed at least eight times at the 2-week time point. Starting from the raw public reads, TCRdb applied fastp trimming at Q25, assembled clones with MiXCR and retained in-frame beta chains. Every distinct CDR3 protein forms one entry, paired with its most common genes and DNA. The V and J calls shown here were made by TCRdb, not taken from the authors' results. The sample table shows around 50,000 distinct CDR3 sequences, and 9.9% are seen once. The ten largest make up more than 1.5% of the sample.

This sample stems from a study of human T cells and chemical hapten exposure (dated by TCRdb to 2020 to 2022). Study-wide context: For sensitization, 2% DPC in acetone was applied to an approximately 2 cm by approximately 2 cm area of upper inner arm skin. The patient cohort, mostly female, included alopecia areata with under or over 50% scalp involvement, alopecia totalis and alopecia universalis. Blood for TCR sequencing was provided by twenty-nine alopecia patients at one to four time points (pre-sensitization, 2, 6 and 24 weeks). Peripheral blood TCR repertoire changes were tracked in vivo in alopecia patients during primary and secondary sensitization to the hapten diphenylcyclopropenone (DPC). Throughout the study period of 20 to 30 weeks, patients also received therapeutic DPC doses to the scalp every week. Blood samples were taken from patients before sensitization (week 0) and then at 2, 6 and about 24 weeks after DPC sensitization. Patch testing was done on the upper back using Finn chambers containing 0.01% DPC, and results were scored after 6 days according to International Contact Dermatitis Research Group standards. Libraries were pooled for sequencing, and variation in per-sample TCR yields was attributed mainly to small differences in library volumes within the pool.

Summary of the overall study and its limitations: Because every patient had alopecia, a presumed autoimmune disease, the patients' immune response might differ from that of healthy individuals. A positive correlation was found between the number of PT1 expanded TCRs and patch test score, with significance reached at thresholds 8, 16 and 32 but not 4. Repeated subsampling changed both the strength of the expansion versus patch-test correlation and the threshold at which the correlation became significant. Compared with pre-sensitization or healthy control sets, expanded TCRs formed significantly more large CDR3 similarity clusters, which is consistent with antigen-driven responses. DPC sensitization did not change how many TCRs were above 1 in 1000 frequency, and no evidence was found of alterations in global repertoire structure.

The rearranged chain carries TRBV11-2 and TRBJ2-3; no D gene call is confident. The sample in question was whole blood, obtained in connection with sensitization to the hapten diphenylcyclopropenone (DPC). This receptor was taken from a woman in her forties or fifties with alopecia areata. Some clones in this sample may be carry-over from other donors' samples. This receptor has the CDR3 CASSYTRNTQYF. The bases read TGTGCCAGCAGCTATACCAGGAATACGCAGTATTTT. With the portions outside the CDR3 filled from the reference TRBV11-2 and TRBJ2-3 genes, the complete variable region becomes EAGVAQSPRYKIIEKRQSVAFWCNPISGHATLYWYQQILGQGPKLLIQFQNNGVVDDSQLPKDRFSAERLKGVDSTLKIQPAKLEDSAVYLCASSYTRNTQYFGPGTRLTVL.